This entry features one TCR beta chain sequence. The antigen is undetermined. Indicated treatment: roughly 10-day PBMC culture with coronavirus spike peptide pools or control peptides (ViraFEST assay). This sample is part of a study of vaccination and CD4 T cells after COVID-19. Study details: Post-COVID samples had a sampling time that fell a median approximately 93 days after diagnosis (range 35 to 161).

With the Oncomine TCR Beta short-read assay, DNA from cultured CD4+ T cells was sequenced. Each CDR3 protein gets one entry after TCRdb re-called the PCR reads with MiXCR. The sample carries 21,000 or so distinct CDR3 sequences, about 56% recorded once. The sequence was collected from a human donor who had recovered from COVID-19. Sequenced material: CD4+ T cells from blood, cultured in vitro.

Here the CDR3 DNA reads TGTGCCAGCAGCTTTCCTAGCGGGGTCACAGATACGCAGTATTTT. This encodes CASSFPSGVTDTQYF. The chain combines TRBV5-4 with TRBJ2-3; 9 bases align to TRBD2. Germline CDR1 SGHNT, CDR2 YYREEE (reference sequence). The CDR3 length is 15 residues. V shed 2 bases, J shed 2 bases, and the junction held 3 bases outside the gene matches.